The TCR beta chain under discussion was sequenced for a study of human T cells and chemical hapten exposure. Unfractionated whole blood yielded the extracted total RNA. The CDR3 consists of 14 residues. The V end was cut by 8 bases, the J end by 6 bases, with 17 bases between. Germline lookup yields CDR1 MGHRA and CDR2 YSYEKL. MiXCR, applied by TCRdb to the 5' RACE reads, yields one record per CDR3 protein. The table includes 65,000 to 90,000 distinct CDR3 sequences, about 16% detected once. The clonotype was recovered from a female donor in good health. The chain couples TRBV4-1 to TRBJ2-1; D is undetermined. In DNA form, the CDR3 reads TGCGCCAGCTATTCCGGGTCGGTGGGCAATGAGCAGTTCTTC. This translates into CASYSGSVGNEQFF.